These 14 T cell receptor beta chains share one sample of origin, sequenced in a study of PD-1 blockade in classical Hodgkin lymphoma. Brentuximab vedotin exposure varied, and every patient relapsed after autologous stem cell transplantation. Generated by immunoSEQ multiplex PCR, the TCRdb table keeps only in-frame clones and is missing some. The sample has roughly 50,000 clones, roughly 80% seen once. The sample in question was peripheral blood mononuclear cells (PBMCs), obtained before the second cycle of nivolumab. The origin of the receptors is a human donor with classical Hodgkin lymphoma.

V gene TRBV18 combines with J gene TRBJ1-1; 8 bases fit TRBD1. The ends lost 1 base at V and 12 bases at J; junction bases unmatched: 13. This CDR3 has 15 amino acids. CDR1 and CDR2 from the germline V gene are KGHSH and LQKENI. The CDR3 here is CASSPLGQDGLGTFF. The DNA for the CDR3 is TGTGCCAGCTCACCACTGGGACAGGACGGCCTGGGTACTTTCTTT.

The DNA of the CDR3 is TGTGCCAGCTCACTTTCCGGGGCGTCGGACACTGAAGCTTTCTTT. Translated: CASSLSGASDTEAFF. V gene TRBV18 combines with J gene TRBJ1-1; perhaps TRBD1 as D (5 bases). Trimming left V 4 bases short and J 3 bases short, with 15 bases between. This CDR3 has 15 residues. Germline V gene data show CDR1 as KGHSH and CDR2 as LQKENI.

The chain uses TRBV6-5 and TRBJ2-7; D remains unclear. The CDR3 is made up of 13 amino acids. Germline CDR1 and CDR2: MNHEY and SVGAGI. V lost 2 bases and J 2 bases, leaving 7 bases between the germline ends. The CDR3 region has the DNA TGTGCCAGCAGTTACCAGTCCACCTACGAGCAGTACTTC. This sequence encodes CASSYQSTYEQYF.

The genes are TRBV27 and TRBJ2-2; D is ambiguous. Germline V lookup: CDR1 MNHEY, CDR2 SMNVEV (reference sequence). The V end lost 4 bases, the J end lost 4 bases, and 10 bases lay between the germline ends. The CDR3 spans 14 residues. Here the CDR3 DNA reads TGTGCCAGCAGTTCTAATTGGGGCACCGGGGAGCTGTTTTTT. Translating gives CASSSNWGTGELFF.

The chain carries TRBV2 and TRBJ2-1, with TRBD2 identical over 9 bases. The J segment lost 5 bases and the V segment lost 3 bases, leaving 5 bases of the junction unmatched. The CDR3 is 15 residues long. Per germline, CDR1 SNHLY and CDR2 FYNNEI. CDR3 DNA: TGTGCCAGCAGTGACAGTAGCGGGGGAAACAATGAGCAGTTCTTC. As protein: CASSDSSGGNNEQFF.

About this clone itself: This specimen includes other DNA sequences encoding the same CDR3. The genes are TRBV7-9 and TRBJ1-1; TRBD1 matches 8 bases. The J segment lost 1 base and the V segment lost 5 bases, leaving 3 bases of the junction unmatched. This CDR3 is built from 14 residues. CDR1 and CDR2 from the germline V gene are SEHNR and FQNEAQ (reference sequence). For the CDR3, the DNA is TGTGCCAGCAGCCTTGGACAGGGGAACACTGAAGCTTTCTTT. It encodes CASSLGQGNTEAFF.

The rearrangement joins TRBV4-3 to TRBJ1-6; D call uncertain. Looked up from germline, CDR1 is LGHNA and CDR2 is YSLEER. The CDR3 runs 16 residues. The V gene lost 0 bases and the J gene lost 7 bases, with 13 bases spanning the gap. The CDR3 DNA reads as TGCGCCAGCAGCCAAGATGGAAATTCTATAAATTCACCCCTCCACTTT. This encodes CASSQDGNSINSPLHF.

The chain combines TRBV9 with TRBJ2-7, with 9 positions matching TRBD2. This CDR3 spans 15 amino acids. The V segment lost 0 bases and the J segment 4 bases; nucleotides outside the gene matches: 5. Germline loops: CDR1 SGDLS, CDR2 YYNGEE. The CDR3 sequence: CASSVGVAGVYEQYF. The DNA of the CDR3 is TGTGCCAGCAGCGTAGGGGTAGCGGGAGTGTACGAGCAGTACTTC.

The chain employs TRBV6-6 and TRBJ1-5; 10 nucleotides line up with TRBD1. CDR3 size: 15 residues. Trimming removed 4 bases from V and 4 bases from J; junction bases left unmatched: 4. Germline V gene lookup returns CDR1 MNHNY and CDR2 SVGAGI (reference sequence). CDR3: CASSSGQGVNQPQHF. Here the CDR3 DNA reads TGTGCCAGCAGTTCCGGACAGGGGGTAAATCAGCCCCAGCATTTT.

The rearrangement uses TRBV10-3 and TRBJ2-2, with D maybe TRBD1 (6 bases). Germline V CDR1 and CDR2: ENHRY, SYGVKD. The CDR3 sequence is 17 residues long. V dropped 4 bases and J dropped 0 bases, with 15 bases sitting between them. The CDR3 bases are TGTGCCATCAGTGGGACAGCCCAACGCGCGAACACCGGGGAGCTGTTTTTT. Protein sequence: CAISGTAQRANTGELFF.

This chain links TRBV5-1 with TRBJ1-2; TRBD1 aligns across 9 bases. V was pared by 0 bases and J by 5 bases, with 2 bases of the junction left unmatched. This CDR3 has 14 amino acids. Germline lookup yields CDR1 SGHRS and CDR2 YFSETQ. In DNA form, the CDR3 reads TGCGCCAGCAGCTTGGACAGGGGGCAGTATGGCTACACCTTC. Its translation: CASSLDRGQYGYTF. Variable domain in full (rest from reference TRBV5-1 and TRBJ1-2): KAGVTQTPRYLIKTRGQQVTLSCSPISGHRSVSWYQQTPGQGLQFLFEYFSETQRNKGNFPGRFSGRQFSNSRSEMNVSTLELGDSALYLCASSLDRGQYGYTFGSGTRLTVV.

This chain links TRBV18 with TRBJ1-2, with D possibly matching TRBD1 (6 bases). V was cut by 2 bases and J by 6 bases, with 10 bases left in between. Germline assignment: CDR1 KGHSH and CDR2 LQKENI. The CDR3 runs 13 residues. The CDR3 region is CASSPSAGDGYTF. For the CDR3, the DNA is TGTGCCAGCTCACCAAGTGCAGGGGATGGCTACACCTTC.

The gene calls are TRBV6-5 and TRBJ2-7; D might be TRBD1 or TRBD2, each matching 5 bases. The CDR3 totals 14 residues. With 5 bases removed from V and 3 bases from J, the gap between germline ends came to 14 bases. The germline CDR1 and CDR2 sequences are MNHEY and SVGAGI. CDR3 sequence reads: CASSRPGPGYEQYF. The CDR3 DNA sequence: TGTGCCAGCAGTCGACCGGGACCGGGCTACGAGCAGTACTTC.

This clone has a handful of counts. The V and J genes are TRBV21-1 and TRBJ2-7. TRBV21-1 is deemed a pseudogene. The CDR3 is 16 amino acids. The CDR3 spells CASSKHGQVPSYEQYF. Here the CDR3 DNA reads TGTGCCAGCAGCAAACACGGGCAGGTCCCCTCCTACGAGCAGTACTTC.